These T cell receptor beta chains were read from a single sample in a study of neurological immune-mediated disorders. TCRdb re-analysed the 5' RACE reads in MiXCR, keeping a single row per CDR3 protein. The table has tens of thousands of distinct CDR3 sequences, 4% seen once. Sequenced material: CD4+ T cells from blood. The receptors here all came from a woman in her thirties or forties with multiple sclerosis. Each CDR3 is given without its conserved first and last residue. The order of the fields is J gene, CDR3 length, V gene, CDR3 protein.

>NA|11|TRBV20-1
SAPHSRRNEQY
>TRBJ2-7|10|TRBV5-1
ASSSQGFEQY
>TRBJ2-7|14|TRBV18
ASSPSSGGPSDEQY
>TRBJ1-1|11|TRBV5-1
ASSLMAANEAF
>TRBJ2-1|12|TRBV7-8
ASSLQGRYNEQF
>TRBJ2-1|15|TRBV12-5
ASGLPTGQGIYNEQF
>TRBJ2-1|13|TRBV5-1
ASSLAAPGRNEQF
>TRBJ2-7|13|TRBV7-9
ASSLAGAGGYEQY
>TRBJ2-6|14|TRBV10-3
AIRSGLSSGANVLT
>TRBJ2-2|16|TRBV7-9
ASSSPGGGQPNTGELF
>TRBJ2-5|12|TRBV11-3
ASSPNRGQETQY
>TRBJ1-5|12|TRBV2
ASSREGTNQPQH
>TRBJ2-2|14|TRBV5-1
ASRPTSGGSTGELF
>TRBJ2-1|12|TRBV2
ASRAAGTYNEQF
>TRBJ1-1|11|TRBV2
ASSGTGATEAF
>TRBJ2-1|12|TRBV20-1
SARAERGGNEQF
>TRBJ1-1|13|TRBV12-3/TRBV12-4
ASSSPTGLNTEAF
>TRBJ2-3|11|TRBV29-1
SVTGGKRDTQY
>TRBJ1-5|14|TRBV6-6
ASSKGQTYSNQPQH
>TRBJ1-6|15|TRBV2
ASTTGLSQRLNSPLH
>TRBJ1-1|12|TRBV19
ASSLRTGSDEAF
>TRBJ1-3|8|TRBV20-1
SAMGNTIY
>TRBJ2-1|15|TRBV7-8
ASSSSRRGAKYNEQF
>TRBJ2-7|9|TRBV10-3
VSGRGDEQY
>TRBJ1-3|14|TRBV7-2
ASSSRAASGGNTIY
>TRBJ1-5|11|TRBV20-1
SARTDSNQPQH
>TRBJ2-7|10|TRBV28
ASRTSSYEQY
>TRBJ1-2|15|TRBV3-1
ASSQDEGSVQDYGYT
>TRBJ2-7|13|TRBV29-1
SVDLGLAGSYEQY
>TRBJ1-3|11|TRBV3-1
ASSQEAGNTIY
>TRBJ1-2|12|TRBV11-2
ASSPEEGSYGYT
>TRBJ1-5|12|TRBV10-3
AISEAAGLQPQH
>TRBJ2-2|13|TRBV6-5
ASSPPGSLSGELF
>TRBJ2-1|13|TRBV2
ASSEQGTSYNEQF
>TRBJ2-3|12|TRBV27
ASEPGHATDTQY
>TRBJ2-5|12|TRBV11-2
ASSPRTNRETQY
>TRBJ2-2|12|TRBV5-1
ASSLVQLTGELF
>TRBJ1-1|11|TRBV7-9
ASSEQGFFGAF
>TRBJ2-1|11|TRBV20-1
SAARGGYNEQF
>TRBJ2-7|13|TRBV10-3
AISVGSGGAYEQY
>TRBJ2-5|10|TRBV5-1
ASSVGSETQY
>TRBJ1-2|11|TRBV5-1
ASSLKANYGYT
>TRBJ1-1|11|TRBV20-1
SAEQVVHTEAF
>TRBJ2-5|13|TRBV7-2
ASSLSALNQETQY
>TRBJ1-1|16|TRBV5-1
ASSLAPLGQGVNTEAF
>TRBJ1-1|14|TRBV7-2
ASSLARGGGDTEAF
>TRBJ2-5|12|TRBV5-1
ASSLRASQETQY
>TRBJ1-1|10|TRBV30
AWGGWSTEAF
>TRBJ2-5|15|TRBV3-1
ASSQRPTGRFQETQY
>TRBJ2-1|12|TRBV27
ASRDSDRDNEQF
>TRBJ2-3|14|TRBV3-1
ASSPRTSGGVDTQY
>TRBJ2-5|13|TRBV5-1
ASSYDRVLEETQY
>TRBJ2-4|11|TRBV11-2
ASRKVGKNIQY
>TRBJ1-5|10|TRBV12-3/TRBV12-4
ASSLGLGAQD
>TRBJ2-5|10|TRBV2
ASSESGETQY